This TCR beta chain was sequenced for a study of cytomegalovirus exposure and HLA in healthy donors. Study-wide context: A data release that came early held approximately 85 million unique TCRs from HLA-typed donors. Study results and limitations: A link between a missense DCLRE1C variant and TCR beta V- and J-gene trimming emerged from a later analysis. TRBV6-2, TRBV6-3 and some other V segments were excluded as indistinguishable.

The study sampled nominally healthy donors, though unrecorded immune exposures were likely. The CDR3 sequence is 14 residues long. The germline CDR1 and CDR2 sequences are SGHTA and FQGNSA. Deletions cut 4 bases from V and 7 bases from J, with 13 bases between. A multiplex PCR was run with 60 Vbeta primers and 13 Jbeta primers. Sequencing was performed with immunoSEQ multiplex PCR; in TCRdb, only in-frame clones are kept and a portion is missing. The data hold 100,000 to 150,000 clones, with 80% observed a single time. Note on this clone: The antigen is not known.

The specimen sequenced was PBMCs. The receptor comes from a woman in her 40s in good health and CMV-seronegative. This chain uses TRBV7-2 with TRBJ2-2; tentatively, D is TRBD2 (6 bases). The CDR3 sequence: CASSSSRRVGELFF. The CDR3 bases are TGTGCCAGCAGCTCCAGCCGGAGGGTCGGGGAGCTGTTTTTT.